This T cell receptor (beta chain) appears in the sequencing data of a study of CD8 T cells in ankylosing spondylitis. Study-level points and caveats: Existing reports had already noted some motif variants in reactive arthritis synovial fluid and blood. Ankylosing spondylitis blood appeared to carry a characteristic TCR beta motif of several highly homologous variants. Reported data indicate significant enrichment of disease-linked clones within matched ankylosing spondylitis synovial fluid.

Construction of TCR beta libraries was performed using quantitative 5'-RACE with molecular barcodes. A single record per CDR3 protein comes from TCRdb applying MiXCR to the 5' RACE reads. This table holds 650,000 to 800,000 distinct CDR3 sequences, under 20% found once. Of note for this clonotype: Its antigen is as yet unknown.

V lost 4 bases and J lost 3; bases outside the gene matches: 10. Germline V lookup: CDR1 SGHRS, CDR2 YFSETQ. The CDR3 sequence is 16 residues long. The sample taken for sequencing was blood, either unsorted or a sorted T cell fraction (not recorded which). This chain joins TRBV5-1 and TRBJ2-7; 10 bases are a match to TRBD2. The TCR was taken from a male donor with ankylosing spondylitis. The CDR3 here is CASSPGGWTSGYEQYF. CDR3 in DNA: TGCGCCAGCAGCCCTGGAGGCTGGACTAGCGGCTACGAGCAGTACTTC.